Listed below are T cell receptor beta chains from one sample, sequenced in a study of blood T cell repertoires in COVID-19. Some clones are missing from TCRdb's copy, which holds only in-frame ones; the method was immunoSEQ multiplex PCR. The sample consists of about 49,000 clones, about 90% of them appearing once. Sequenced input: peripheral blood. Receptor source: a man older than 75 with acute or convalescent COVID-19. Both conserved end residues are part of each CDR3. Fields, in order: V gene, J gene, clone size, D gene, CDR3 DNA, CDR3 protein. A D gene is named only where the DNA matches it firmly. Part of the rows lack a size; the others show once, few, many or a class for expanded clones.

TRBV25-1	TRBJ2-2	-	TRBD1	TGTGCCAGCAGTGAGGGGACAGGCGGGACCACCGGGGAGCTGTTTTTT	CASSEGTGGTTGELFF
TRBV10-1	TRBJ2-2	-	-	TGCGCCAGCAGGAAGACACGGGGAAGCGGGGAGCTGTTTTTT	CASRKTRGSGELFF
TRBV6-5	TRBJ2-7	-	-	TGTGCCACTGAGACAGGCCCCAACCTGGAGCAGTACTTC	CATETGPNLEQYF
TRBV5-1	TRBJ2-3	-	TRBD1	TGCGCCAGCAGCGAGACAGGGATGAGGACAGATACGCAGTATTTT	CASSETGMRTDTQYF
TRBV19	TRBJ2-6	-	-	TGTGCCAGTACCGTCTCTGGGGCCAACGTCCTGACTTTC	CASTVSGANVLTF
TRBV5-1	TRBJ2-2	-	-	TGCGCCAGCAGCTTGGAACAGGGTGCGAACACCGGGGAGCTGTTTTTT	CASSLEQGANTGELFF
TRBV9	TRBJ2-1	-	-	TGTGCCAGCAGCGTAGATGCGGGGGCTTCCTACAATGAGCAGTTCTTC	CASSVDAGASYNEQFF
TRBV15	TRBJ2-3	-	TRBD2	TGTGCCACCAGCAGTACTAGCGGGTGGAACACAGATACGCAGTATTTT	CATSSTSGWNTDTQYF
TRBV9	TRBJ2-3	once	TRBD1	TGTGCCAGCAGCGTAGGTAACAGGGGGGCAGATACGCAGTATTTT	CASSVGNRGADTQYF
TRBV30	TRBJ1-1	once	TRBD1	TGTGCCTGGAGTGTACCATTTTGGACAGGGGACACTGAAGCTTTCTTT	CAWSVPFWTGDTEAFF
TRBV30	TRBJ2-3	-	TRBD1	TGTGCCGCCCGGACAGGTCTACTCACAGATACGCAGTATTTT	CAARTGLLTDTQYF
TRBV29-1	TRBJ1-1	-	TRBD1	TGCAGCGTCCCGCAGGGGGCGGGGGGGGACACTGAAGCTTTCTTT	CSVPQGAGGDTEAFF
TRBV5-1	TRBJ1-2	-	TRBD1	TGCGCCAGCAGCCAGGACAGGGCTGGCTACACCTTC	CASSQDRAGYTF
TRBV7-9	TRBJ1-3	once	TRBD1	TGTGCCAGCAGCCTGGGACAGGGAAACACCATATATTTT	CASSLGQGNTIYF
TRBV19	TRBJ1-2	once	-	TGTGCCAGTAGTACCCCATCCTATGGCTACACCTTC	CASSTPSYGYTF
TRBV24-1	TRBJ1-4	once	-	TGTGCCACCAGTGATCCCGGTGAAAAACTGTTTTTT	CATSDPGEKLFF
TRBV7-3	TRBJ1-2	-	TRBD1	TGTGCCAGCAGCTCCGACAGGGGGACCTGGTATGGCTACACCTTC	CASSSDRGTWYGYTF
TRBV28	TRBJ1-2	-	TRBD1	TGTGCCAGCAGTGCAGGGGGATGGAGCTATGGCTACACCTTC	CASSAGGWSYGYTF
TRBV28	TRBJ1-6	once	-	TGTGCCAGCAGGTCTGTTAGCTCCTATAATTCACCCCTCCACTTT	CASRSVSSYNSPLHF
TRBV21-1	TRBJ2-7	-	-	TGTGCCAGCCAGCAAAGAAAATGGTCCGAGGGCTACGAGCAGTACTTC	CASQQRKWSEGYEQYF
TRBV5-6	TRBJ2-5	few	-	TGTGCCAGCAGCGCCTCAGGGGCGGAGACCCAGTACTTC	CASSASGAETQYF
TRBV10-2	TRBJ1-6	-	-	TGCGCCAGCAGTTCCGCCTCAGGCCCCCTCCACTTT	CASSSASGPLHF
TRBV28	TRBJ1-2	-	TRBD1	TGTGCCAGCCGTCGGGACAGTAACTATGGCTACACCTTC	CASRRDSNYGYTF
TRBV7-2	TRBJ2-1	few	TRBD2	TGTGCCAGCAGCTCACGCTTGGGACTAGCGGGGGGTGACGAGCAGTTCTTC	CASSSRLGLAGGDEQFF
TRBV28	TRBJ2-7	-	TRBD1	TGTGCCAGCAGCCCCGGGACAGGGGGTATCTACGAGCAGTACTTC	CASSPGTGGIYEQYF
TRBV6-1	TRBJ1-5	-	-	TGTGCCAGCAGTGAAATGGGGAGCCCCTTTCAGCCCCAGCATTTT	CASSEMGSPFQPQHF
TRBV5-1	TRBJ2-4	-	TRBD1	TGCGCCAGCAGCTTGGTGGGACAGCAAAACATTCAGTACTTC	CASSLVGQQNIQYF
TRBV30	TRBJ2-7	few	-	TGTGCCTGGAGGGCAGGGGCCCACGAGCAGTACTTC	CAWRAGAHEQYF
TRBV10-2	TRBJ2-7	-	-	TGCGCCAGCAGTGAGATATTGGGGGGCGAGCAGTACTTC	CASSEILGGEQYF
TRBV25-1	TRBJ2-7	-	TRBD1	TGTGCCAGCGCGGGACAGGGGTCTTACGAGCAGTACTTC	CASAGQGSYEQYF
TRBV28	TRBJ2-1	-	TRBD1	TGTGCCAGCACCTTGCCGGGACAGGGGAGGAATGAGCAGTTCTTC	CASTLPGQGRNEQFF
TRBV30	TRBJ2-1	-	-	TGTGCCTGGAGTCCTCGCGGGGGCGGTGAGCAGTTCTTC	CAWSPRGGGEQFF
TRBV10-2	TRBJ1-1	-	TRBD1	TGCGCCAGCAGTGAGACCCAGGACAGGGCCGGCACTGAAGCTTTCTTT	CASSETQDRAGTEAFF
TRBV10-2	TRBJ2-5	-	TRBD2	TGCGCCAGCAGTGATAGCGGGGGATCAGAGACCCAGTACTTC	CASSDSGGSETQYF
TRBV29-1	TRBJ2-5	-	TRBD2	TGCAGCGTTAGGGTTAGCGGGGGAACCCAGTACTTC	CSVRVSGGTQYF
TRBV6-5	TRBJ2-5	-	-	TGTGCCAGCAGGGCACCCGCGGGGGAGACCCAGTACTTC	CASRAPAGETQYF
TRBV5-4	TRBJ2-7	few	TRBD1	TGTGCCAGCAGCTGGGACAGGGGCCCTTACGAGCAGTACTTC	CASSWDRGPYEQYF
TRBV14	TRBJ1-2	-	-	TGTGCCAGCAGTTCGACAACTGGGGCTTATAGCTACACCTTC	CASSSTTGAYSYTF
TRBV7-2	TRBJ2-2	-	-	TGTGCCAGCAGCTTACTCAGTGCGAACACCGGGGAGCTGTTTTTT	CASSLLSANTGELFF
TRBV19	TRBJ1-4	-	-	TGTGCCAGTAGTGCCTGGGGCCCGGCATATGAAAAACTGTTTTTT	CASSAWGPAYEKLFF
TRBV7-9	TRBJ1-2	-	-	TGTGCCAGCAGCTTAGCAGGCTCCCCGGGTGGCTACACCTTC	CASSLAGSPGGYTF
TRBV2	TRBJ1-6	once	TRBD1	TGTGCCAGCAGTCGGACAGGGGAGACTTCACCCCTCCACTTT	CASSRTGETSPLHF
TRBV7-9	TRBJ1-1	once	TRBD1	TGTGCCAGCAGCTTAGAGGACAGGGGGTGGACTGAAGCTTTCTTT	CASSLEDRGWTEAFF
TRBV6-1	TRBJ1-1	-	-	TGTGCCAGCAGTGAAAACCAGATTAACACTGAAGCTTTCTTT	CASSENQINTEAFF
TRBV12-3/TRBV12-4	TRBJ1-5	-	-	TGTGCCAGCAGTTTAGACGGTAATCAGCCCCAGCATTTT	CASSLDGNQPQHF
TRBV5-1	TRBJ2-5	-	TRBD2	TGCGCCAGCAGCTTCCGACTAGCGGGATCCCAAGAGACCCAGTACTTC	CASSFRLAGSQETQYF
TRBV10-2	TRBJ2-2	-	TRBD1	TGCGCCAGCAGTGAACCCCGGGACAGGGCGAACACCGGGGAGCTGTTTTTT	CASSEPRDRANTGELFF
TRBV30	TRBJ1-5	-	-	TGTGCCTGGAGCCTATACAGGGCCGACAATCAGCCCCAGCATTTT	CAWSLYRADNQPQHF
TRBV11-2	TRBJ1-2	-	TRBD1	TGTGCCAGCAGCTTAACGACAGGGGATTATGGCTACACCTTC	CASSLTTGDYGYTF
TRBV28	TRBJ1-5	-	-	TGTGCCAGCAGCGCCCGACTGAGCAATCAGCCCCAGCATTTT	CASSARLSNQPQHF